These T cell receptor beta chains were read from a single sample in a study of shared clonotypes between healthy human individuals. Only in-frame clones appear in the TCRdb table, and some are missing; sequencing was by immunoSEQ multiplex PCR. The data show around 2.5 million clones, with roughly 93% seen just once and more than 0.35% held by the top ten. Specimen: naive CD4+ T cells from PBMCs. The receptors were gathered from a man in his late teens or twenties in good health. Some clones in this sample may be carry-over from other donors' samples. The CDR3 runs from the conserved cysteine through the conserved F or W.

>TRBJ2-7|TRBV7-9
CASDTVAGGKQYF
>TRBJ2-7|TRBV18
CASSPRLAGDYEQYF
>TRBJ1-1|TRBV4-3
CASSQAGTLNTEAFF
>TRBJ1-5|TRBV18
CASSRVNQPQHF
>TRBJ1-2|TRBV5-5
CASSLATSASNYGYTF
>TRBJ2-1|TRBV11-2
CASSLDRGTSGRELNEQFF
>TRBJ2-3|TRBV10-3
CAISESSGIADTQYF
>TRBJ1-5|TRBV7-2
CASSTGQGEPQHF
>TRBJ2-7|TRBV10-3
CAMRPHEQYF
>TRBJ1-2|TRBV5-6
CASSLLTRDRGYGYTF